This entry lists 28 T cell receptor beta chains sequenced from one sample in a study of shared clonotypes between healthy human individuals. Profiled with immunoSEQ multiplex PCR; TCRdb holds only in-frame clones, not every one. The sample has roughly 2,300,000 clones, roughly 90% seen once; the top ten hold about 0.36%. Sequenced material: naive CD4+ T cells from PBMCs. Subset noted: CD45RA+ positively selected. These receptors came from a man younger than 30 in good health. Some clones in this sample may be carry-over from other donors' samples.

The rearrangement uses TRBV6-1 and TRBJ1-1; no firm D call. CDR3 length: 13 residues. Germline-derived CDR1 and CDR2 are MNHNS and SASEGT. Trimming removed 2 bases at V and 3 bases at J, with 7 bases between. CDR3 amino acids: CASSESRDTEAFF. CDR3 DNA sequence: TGTGCCAGCAGTGAAAGTAGGGACACTGAAGCTTTCTTT.

The chain couples TRBV6-4 to TRBJ2-3; TRBD2 aligns across 11 bases. The CDR3 is 16 residues long. Looked up from germline, CDR1 is MRHNA and CDR2 is SNTAGT. V shed 3 bases, J shed 4 bases, and the junction held 6 bases outside the gene matches. The chain's CDR3 is CASSETSGRSADTQYF. The CDR3 DNA is TGTGCCAGCAGTGAAACTAGCGGGAGATCGGCAGATACGCAGTATTTT.

The gene calls are TRBV7-6 and TRBJ1-1, with D uncertain. This CDR3 spans 14 amino acids. V dropped 1 base and J dropped 0 bases, with 6 bases sitting between them. Germline V CDR1 and CDR2: SGHVS, FNYEAQ. Here the CDR3 reads CASSLGILNTEAFF. In DNA, the CDR3 is TGTGCCAGCAGCTTAGGGATTCTGAACACTGAAGCTTTCTTT.

This chain uses TRBV5-1 with TRBJ2-4; TRBD2 matches 8 bases. V was pared by 0 bases and J by 9 bases, with 8 bases of the junction left unmatched. The germline CDR1 and CDR2 sequences are SGHRS and YFSETQ. The CDR3 has 15 amino acids. CDR3 sequence reads: CASSLGPGLGSIQYF. The CDR3 DNA is TGCGCCAGCAGCTTGGGGCCGGGACTAGGAAGCATTCAGTACTTC.

V and J are TRBV4-2 and TRBJ2-1; D assignment may be TRBD1 or TRBD2 (5 bases each). This CDR3 has 17 residues. V was clipped by 2 bases and J by 0 bases, with 14 bases between them. Germline V CDR1 and CDR2: LGHNA, YNFKEQ. The CDR3 DNA reads as TGTGCCAGCAGCCAAACCGGGACCCCGAGCTCCTACAATGAGCAGTTCTTC. Residues: CASSQTGTPSSYNEQFF.

V gene TRBV7-3 combines with J gene TRBJ2-5; 12 positions match TRBD2. The CDR3 has 17 amino acids. From germline, CDR1 is SGHTA and CDR2 FQGTGA. With 5 bases clipped from V and 5 bases from J, the junction kept 12 bases outside the gene matches. As DNA, the CDR3 is TGTGCCAGCAGCCTAGGGACTAGCGGGCCCTTGGGGGAGACCCAGTACTTC. It codes for CASSLGTSGPLGETQYF.

The rearrangement joins TRBV5-4 to TRBJ2-3; perhaps TRBD2 as D (6 bases). CDR1 is SGHNT, CDR2 YYREEE, per germline (reference sequence). This CDR3 is built from 15 residues. The V gene lost 6 bases and the J gene lost 2 bases, with 16 bases spanning the gap. The CDR3 loop is CASIPSAGFTDTQYF. The CDR3 nucleotides are TGTGCCAGCATCCCCTCGGCGGGATTCACAGATACGCAGTATTTT.

The rearrangement links TRBV10-3 to TRBJ2-7, with D unresolved. Germline V CDR1 and CDR2: ENHRY, SYGVKD. Trimming stripped 6 bases from V and 10 bases from J, with 16 bases between. This CDR3 contains 12 residues. The CDR3 is CAISPGPERQYF. CDR3 DNA sequence: TGTGCCATCAGCCCAGGTCCAGAGCGACAGTACTTC.

Here the CDR3 reads CASSSRLAGGGYIQYF. The CDR3 DNA reads as TGTGCCAGCAGTTCTCGACTAGCGGGAGGGGGGTATATTCAGTACTTC. The V and J genes are TRBV27 and TRBJ2-4, with 14 bases fitting TRBD2. The CDR3 contains 16 residues. Germline CDR1 and CDR2: MNHEY and SMNVEV (reference sequence). V dropped 4 bases and J dropped 10; count of bases not matched to a gene: 9.

The chain has TRBV18 and TRBJ2-1; TRBD1 aligns across 7 bases. The CDR3 has 15 amino acids. The V segment lost 5 bases and the J segment 8 bases; nucleotides outside the gene matches: 12. Per the germline V gene, CDR1 is KGHSH and CDR2 is LQKENI. CDR3 protein: CASSGGQADLYEQFF. The CDR3 DNA sequence: TGTGCCAGCTCAGGAGGACAGGCCGACTTATATGAGCAGTTCTTC.

CDR3 DNA: TGTGCCAGCAGCTTAGATATGTTGAGCGGGATGATTCACGAGCAGTACTTC. Translated, it gives CASSLDMLSGMIHEQYF. V gene TRBV11-2 combines with J gene TRBJ2-7, with TRBD2 identical over 7 bases. V trimming: 0 bases; J trimming: 5 bases; junction bases outside the gene matches: 13. The CDR3 sequence is 17 residues long. Germline V gene data show CDR1 as SGHAT and CDR2 as FQNNGV.

This clone was counted a few times. The chain couples TRBV7-9 to TRBJ2-2; D call uncertain. The CDR3 length is 14 residues. The ends were cut back, 5 bases at V and 6 bases at J, with 13 bases in the middle. Germline values: CDR1 SEHNR, CDR2 FQNEAQ (reference sequence). The CDR3 DNA reads as TGTGCCAGCAGCCCCTATTCCATACCCGGGGAGCTGTTTTTT. It translates to CASSPYSIPGELFF.

The chain has TRBV19 and TRBJ1-5; D gene unclear. Trimming removed 2 bases at V and 10 bases at J, with 18 bases between. The germline V gene has CDR1 LNHDA and CDR2 SQIVND (reference sequence). There are 15 residues in the CDR3. The CDR3 DNA sequence: TGTGCCAGTAGTATAAGCCTCGATTTATGGAGTCCCCAGCATTTT. Translating gives CASSISLDLWSPQHF.

J is TRBJ1-1 and V is TRBV6-1, with D possibly TRBD1 on 6 matching bases. Trimming cost V 0 bases and J 5 bases, with 16 bases left between them. This CDR3 has 16 residues. Germline CDR1 and CDR2: MNHNS and SASEGT. The CDR3 DNA reads as TGTGCCAGCAGTGAAGCCTCGGGGGCGCGGAGGACTGAAGCTTTCTTT. Translation: CASSEASGARRTEAFF.

Of note for this clone: At the DNA level, this CDR3 is encoded by other sequences in the same sample as well. The rearrangement uses TRBV11-2 and TRBJ1-2, with 9 positions matching TRBD1. The CDR3 consists of 14 residues. Germline V lookup: CDR1 SGHAT, CDR2 FQNNGV. The junction had 2 bases not matched to a gene; V was cut back by 5 bases and J by 1 base. In nucleotides, the CDR3 is TGTGCCAGCAGCCCGGGACAGGGTAACTATGGCTACACCTTC. Translation gives CASSPGQGNYGYTF. The full variable domain, in which reference TRBV11-2 and TRBJ1-2 provide the parts outside the CDR3, is EAGVAQSPRYKIIEKRQSVAFWCNPISGHATLYWYQQILGQGPKLLIQFQNNGVVDDSQLPKDRFSAERLKGVDSTLKIQPAKLEDSAVYLCASSPGQGNYGYTFGSGTRLTVV.

The V call is TRBV5-1, the J call TRBJ2-2; 13 bases align to TRBD2. This CDR3 contains 16 residues. Germline V gives CDR1 SGHRS, CDR2 YFSETQ. V lost 3 bases, J lost 4 bases, and 3 bases stayed unmatched. The CDR3 bases are TGCGCCAGCAGCTCGGGGACTAGCGGGATCACCGGGGAGCTGTTTTTT. Translated: CASSSGTSGITGELFF. The full variable domain, in which reference TRBV5-1 and TRBJ2-2 provide the parts outside the CDR3, is KAGVTQTPRYLIKTRGQQVTLSCSPISGHRSVSWYQQTPGQGLQFLFEYFSETQRNKGNFPGRFSGRQFSNSRSEMNVSTLELGDSALYLCASSSGTSGITGELFFGEGSRLTVL.

This clone came up a few times. The CDR3 bases are TGTGCCCATTCGGGGATATCTGGCTACACCTTC. It translates to CAHSGISGYTF. The chain has TRBV28 and TRBJ1-2; D remains ambiguous. V shed 11 bases and J shed 7 bases, with 14 bases lying between them. The CDR3 covers 11 residues. The germline CDR1 and CDR2 sequences are MDHEN and SYDVKM.

As regards this clone: Distinct nucleotide sequences in the sample also encode this CDR3. V gene TRBV5-1 combines with J gene TRBJ2-5; 7 nucleotides align to TRBD2. Germline V gene lookup returns CDR1 SGHRS and CDR2 YFSETQ. The trim removed 4 bases at V and 2 bases at J, leaving 2 bases unmatched. The CDR3 consists of 13 residues. The CDR3: CASSEGGQETQYF. The CDR3, as DNA: TGCGCCAGCAGCGAGGGAGGGCAAGAGACCCAGTACTTC.

This clone was seen once. The chain has TRBV4-1 and TRBJ2-2; the D is unclear. Germline CDR1 reads MGHRA; CDR2 reads YSYEKL. Deletions cut 5 bases from V and 8 bases from J, with 6 bases between. CDR3 length: 11 residues. CDR3 nucleotides: TGCGCCAGCAGCGGCGCAGGGGAGCTGTTTTTT. Residues: CASSGAGELFF.

Turning to this clone: This sample also contains other DNA sequences that code for the same CDR3. The chain has TRBV5-1 and TRBJ2-1; D gene ambiguous. The V and J ends lost 0 bases and 0 bases respectively, with 10 bases between them. From germline, CDR1 is SGHRS and CDR2 YFSETQ. CDR3 length: 16 residues. The CDR3 region is CASSLVPASSYNEQFF. In nucleotides, the CDR3 is TGCGCCAGCAGCTTGGTTCCGGCAAGCTCCTACAATGAGCAGTTCTTC.

This clone turned up a few times. The chain combines TRBV30 with TRBJ1-2; no firm D call. V dropped 0 bases and J dropped 5 bases, with 19 bases sitting between them. Germline-derived CDR1 and CDR2 are GTSNPN and SVGIG (reference sequence). The CDR3 totals 16 residues. The CDR3 region is CAWSVSLPTLGYGYTF. CDR3 DNA: TGTGCCTGGAGTGTAAGTCTGCCGACCTTGGGGTATGGCTACACCTTC.

The rearrangement uses TRBV30 and TRBJ1-3, with a weak D call TRBD1 (5 bases). Looked up from germline, CDR1 is GTSNPN and CDR2 is SVGIG (reference sequence). Trimming removed 0 bases at V and 7 bases at J, with 10 bases between. The CDR3 runs to 13 residues. DNA for the CDR3: TGTGCCTGGAGTGTACTCCACAGGAACACCATATATTTT. Translation gives CAWSVLHRNTIYF.

The V and J genes are TRBV28 and TRBJ1-3; TRBD1 matches at 7 bases. The CDR3 is 14 amino acids. Germline CDR1 MDHEN, CDR2 SYDVKM. The trim removed 5 bases at V and 7 bases at J, leaving 8 bases unmatched. The CDR3 region is CASSPTGTRNTIYF. The DNA for the CDR3 is TGTGCCAGCAGTCCGACAGGGACGAGGAACACCATATATTTT. The variable domain in full, completed from reference TRBV28 and TRBJ1-3, reads DVKVTQSSRYLVKRTGEKVFLECVQDMDHENMFWYRQDPGLGLRLIYFSYDVKMKEKGDIPEGYSVSREKKERFSLILESASTNQTSMYLCASSPTGTRNTIYFGEGSWLTVV.

This clone has just one count. The rearrangement joins TRBV5-1 to TRBJ2-1; TRBD1 or TRBD2 may be the D gene (7 bases each). The germline CDR1 and CDR2 sequences are SGHRS and YFSETQ. Trimming cost V 4 bases and J 9 bases, with 11 bases left between them. The length of the CDR3 is 12 residues. CDR3 coding DNA: TGCGCCAGCAGCGTCAGGGGGGGTGAGCAGTTCTTC. As protein: CASSVRGGEQFF.

This clone appeared a few times. This specimen includes other DNA sequences encoding the same CDR3. The V and J genes are TRBV6-5 and TRBJ1-1; D possibly corresponds to TRBD1 (5 bases). Germline V gene lookup returns CDR1 MNHEY and CDR2 SVGAGI. Trimming left V 0 bases short and J 4 bases short, with 9 bases between. This CDR3 is 14 amino acids long. The CDR3 here is CASSYSRGGTEAFF. The CDR3 nucleotides are TGTGCCAGCAGTTACTCTCGGGGGGGCACTGAAGCTTTCTTT.

The chain has TRBV29-1 and TRBJ2-3; 7 nucleotides agree with TRBD1. V shed 7 bases and J 2 bases; nucleotides not matched to a gene: 6. CDR1 is SQVTM, CDR2 ANQGSEA, per germline. The CDR3 spans 13 residues. The CDR3 DNA follows: TGCAGCGCGGGGACAGTTTACACAGATACGCAGTATTTT. Translating it yields CSAGTVYTDTQYF.

J is TRBJ1-4 and V is TRBV30, with D possibly TRBD1 on 5 matching bases. CDR3 length: 16 amino acids. Germline V gene lookup returns CDR1 GTSNPN and CDR2 SVGIG (reference sequence). V lost 3 bases and J 0 bases, leaving 14 bases between the germline ends. Here the CDR3 reads CAWSKDTLATNEKLFF. As DNA, the CDR3 is TGTGCCTGGAGCAAGGACACCCTTGCAACTAATGAAAAACTGTTTTTT.

The V gene is TRBV28, the J gene TRBJ1-5; D ambiguous. The germline V gene encodes CDR1 MDHEN and CDR2 SYDVKM. With 6 bases removed from V and 3 bases from J, the gap between germline ends came to 9 bases. The CDR3 runs to 13 residues. CDR3 amino acids: CASSYNYNQPQHF. The CDR3 coding sequence is TGTGCCAGCAGCTACAACTACAATCAGCCCCAGCATTTT.